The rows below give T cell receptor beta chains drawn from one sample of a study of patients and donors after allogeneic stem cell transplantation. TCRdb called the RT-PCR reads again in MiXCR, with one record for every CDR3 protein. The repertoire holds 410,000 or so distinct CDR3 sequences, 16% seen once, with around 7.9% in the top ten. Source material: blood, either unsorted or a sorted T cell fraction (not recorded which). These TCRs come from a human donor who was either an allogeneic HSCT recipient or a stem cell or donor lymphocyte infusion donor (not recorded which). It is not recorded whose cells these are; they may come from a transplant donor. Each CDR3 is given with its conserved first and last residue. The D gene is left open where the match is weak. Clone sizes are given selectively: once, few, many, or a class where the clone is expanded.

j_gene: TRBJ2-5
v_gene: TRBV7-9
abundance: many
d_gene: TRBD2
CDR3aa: CASSLTGLAQETQYF
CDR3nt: TGTGCCAGCAGCTTAACGGGACTAGCACAAGAGACCCAGTACTTC

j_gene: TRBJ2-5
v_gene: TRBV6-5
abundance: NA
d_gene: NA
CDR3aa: CASSYGRRGGQETQYF
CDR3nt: TGTGCCAGCAGTTACGGGCGGCGGGGCGGCCAAGAGACCCAGTACTTC

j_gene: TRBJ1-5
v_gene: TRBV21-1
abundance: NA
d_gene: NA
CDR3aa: CASSKKTGGQPQHF
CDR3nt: TGTGCCAGCAGCAAAAAGACAGGGGGTCAGCCCCAGCATTTT

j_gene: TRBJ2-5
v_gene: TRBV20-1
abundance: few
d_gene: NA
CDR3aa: CSARWEKETQYF
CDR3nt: TGCAGTGCTAGATGGGAGAAAGAGACCCAGTACTTC

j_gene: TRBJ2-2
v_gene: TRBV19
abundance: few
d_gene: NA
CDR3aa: CASSDRTNTGELFF
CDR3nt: TGTGCCAGTAGTGACAGGACGAACACCGGGGAGCTGTTTTTT

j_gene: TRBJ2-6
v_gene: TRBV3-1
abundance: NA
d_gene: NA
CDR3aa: CASSQPGTHGANVLTF
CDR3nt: TGTGCCAGCAGCCAACCCGGGACACATGGGGCCAACGTCCTGACTTTC

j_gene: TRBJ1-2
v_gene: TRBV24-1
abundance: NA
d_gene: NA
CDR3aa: CATSGTTSSFPNYGYTF
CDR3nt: TGTGCCACCAGTGGTACTACGTCGTCTTTCCCTAACTATGGCTACACCTTC

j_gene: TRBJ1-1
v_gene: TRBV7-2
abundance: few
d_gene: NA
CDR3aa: CASSLVAGPNDAFF
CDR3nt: TGTGCCAGCAGCTTAGTAGCCGGGCCCAATGATGCTTTCTTT

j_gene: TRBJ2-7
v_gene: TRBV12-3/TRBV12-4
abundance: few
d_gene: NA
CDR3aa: CASSFLGGEQYF
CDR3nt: TGTGCCAGCAGTTTTTTGGGGGGCGAGCAGTACTTC

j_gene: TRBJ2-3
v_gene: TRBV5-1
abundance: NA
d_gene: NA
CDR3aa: CASSPTGPSGLSTDTQYF
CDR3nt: TGCGCCAGCAGCCCCACGGGGCCGTCGGGACTTAGCACAGATACGCAGTATTTT

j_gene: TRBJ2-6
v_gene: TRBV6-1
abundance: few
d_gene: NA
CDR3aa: CASSGGGLGANVLTF
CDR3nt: TGTGCCAGCAGTGGGGGGGGGCTAGGGGCCAACGTCCTGACTTTC

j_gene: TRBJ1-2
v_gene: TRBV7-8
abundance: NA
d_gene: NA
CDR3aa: CASSLDRSTGGYTF
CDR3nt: TGTGCCAGCAGCTTAGACAGGTCCACTGGTGGCTACACCTTC

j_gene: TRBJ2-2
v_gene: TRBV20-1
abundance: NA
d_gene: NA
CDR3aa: CSASLRGTNTGELFF
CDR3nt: TGCAGTGCTAGCCTCCGGGGGACAAACACCGGGGAGCTGTTTTTT

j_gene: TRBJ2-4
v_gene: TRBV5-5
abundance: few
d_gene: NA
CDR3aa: CASSSGGQLNIQYF
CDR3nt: TGTGCCAGCAGCTCGGGTGGACAGCTAAACATTCAGTACTTC

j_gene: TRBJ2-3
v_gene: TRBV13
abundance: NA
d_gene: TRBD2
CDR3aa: CASSPTLAGVGTDTQYF
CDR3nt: TGTGCCAGCAGCCCCACACTAGCGGGAGTTGGCACAGATACGCAGTATTTT

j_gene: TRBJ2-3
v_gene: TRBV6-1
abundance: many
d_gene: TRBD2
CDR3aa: CASSVAGGPDTQYF
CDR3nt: TGTGCCAGCAGTGTAGCGGGAGGGCCCGATACGCAGTATTTT

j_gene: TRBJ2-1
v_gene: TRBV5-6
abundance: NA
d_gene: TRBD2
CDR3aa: CASSLVWTSGTYNEQFF
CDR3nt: TGTGCCAGCAGCTTGGTATGGACTAGCGGAACGTACAATGAGCAGTTCTTC

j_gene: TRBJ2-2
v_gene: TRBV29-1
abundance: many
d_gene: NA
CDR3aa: CSACGDTGELFF
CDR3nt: TGCAGCGCCTGTGGGGACACCGGGGAGCTGTTTTTT

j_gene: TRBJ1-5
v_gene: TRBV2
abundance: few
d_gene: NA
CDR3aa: CASSEEQYSNQPQHF
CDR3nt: TGTGCCAGCAGTGAAGAACAGTATAGCAATCAGCCCCAGCATTTT

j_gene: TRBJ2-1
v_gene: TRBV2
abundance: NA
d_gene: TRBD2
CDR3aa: CASVRTSGFYEQFF
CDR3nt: TGTGCCAGCGTAAGGACTAGCGGCTTCTATGAGCAGTTCTTC

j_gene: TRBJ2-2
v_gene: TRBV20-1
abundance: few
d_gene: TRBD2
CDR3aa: CSARDLSTSGRGNTGELFF
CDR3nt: TGCAGTGCTAGAGATCTTTCGACTAGCGGGAGGGGAAACACCGGGGAGCTGTTTTTT

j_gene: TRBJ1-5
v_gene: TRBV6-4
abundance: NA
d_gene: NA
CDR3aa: CASSGGHRRGPQHF
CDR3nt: TGTGCCAGCAGTGGGGGACACCGGAGAGGGCCCCAGCATTTT

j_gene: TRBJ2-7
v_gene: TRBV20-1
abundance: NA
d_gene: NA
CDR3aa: CSARVGRPNYEQYF
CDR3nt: TGCAGTGCTAGAGTCGGTCGGCCAAACTACGAGCAGTACTTC

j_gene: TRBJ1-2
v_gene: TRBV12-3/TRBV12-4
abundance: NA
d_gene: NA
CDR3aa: CASRPSGGDYGYTF
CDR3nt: TGTGCCAGCAGGCCCAGTGGGGGGGACTATGGCTACACCTTC

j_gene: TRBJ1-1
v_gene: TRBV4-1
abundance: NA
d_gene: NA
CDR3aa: CASSQPTKNTEAFF
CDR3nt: TGCGCCAGCAGCCAACCGACAAAGAACACTGAAGCTTTCTTT

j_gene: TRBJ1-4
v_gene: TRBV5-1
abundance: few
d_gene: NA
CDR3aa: CASSLSLGEKLFF
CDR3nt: TGCGCCAGCAGCTTGTCCTTGGGGGAAAAACTGTTTTTT

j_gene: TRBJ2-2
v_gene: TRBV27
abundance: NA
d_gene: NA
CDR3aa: CASSIGLLNTGELFF
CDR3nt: TGTGCCAGCAGTATCGGGCTCTTGAACACCGGGGAGCTGTTTTTT

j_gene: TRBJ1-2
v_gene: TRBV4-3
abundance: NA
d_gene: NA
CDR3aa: CASSQDNSPDYGYTF
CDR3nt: TGCGCCAGCAGCCAAGACAACAGCCCTGACTATGGCTACACCTTC

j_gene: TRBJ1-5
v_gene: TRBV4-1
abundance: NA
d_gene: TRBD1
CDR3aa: CASSPRDRGDQPQHF
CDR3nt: TGCGCCAGCAGCCCCCGGGACAGAGGGGATCAGCCCCAGCATTTT

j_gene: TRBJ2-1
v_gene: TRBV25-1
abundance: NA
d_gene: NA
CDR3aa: CATKNEQFF
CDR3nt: TGTGCCACAAAAAATGAGCAGTTCTTC

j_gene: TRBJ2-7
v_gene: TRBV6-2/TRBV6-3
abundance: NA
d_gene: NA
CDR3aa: CASSYSDGAEQYF
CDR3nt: TGTGCCAGCAGTTACTCGGATGGGGCCGAGCAGTACTTC

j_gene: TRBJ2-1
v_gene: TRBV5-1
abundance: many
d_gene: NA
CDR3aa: CASSFGTAYNEQFF
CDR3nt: TGCGCCAGCAGCTTTGGGACGGCATACAATGAGCAGTTCTTC

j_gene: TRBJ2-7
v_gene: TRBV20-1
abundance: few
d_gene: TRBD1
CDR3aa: CSAGQDSYEQYF
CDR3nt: TGCAGTGCTGGACAGGACTCCTACGAGCAGTACTTC

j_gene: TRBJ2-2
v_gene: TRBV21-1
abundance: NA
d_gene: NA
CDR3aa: CASSKACPNTGELFF
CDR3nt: TGTGCCAGCAGCAAAGCTTGTCCCAACACCGGGGAGCTGTTTTTT

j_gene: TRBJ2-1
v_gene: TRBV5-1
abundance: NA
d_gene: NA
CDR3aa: CASSAGTYNEQFF
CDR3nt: TGCGCCAGCAGCGCCGGGACATACAATGAGCAGTTCTTC

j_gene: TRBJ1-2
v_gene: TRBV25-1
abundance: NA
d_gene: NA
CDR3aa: CASSELSAYGYTF
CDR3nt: TGTGCCAGCAGTGAATTATCGGCCTATGGCTACACCTTC

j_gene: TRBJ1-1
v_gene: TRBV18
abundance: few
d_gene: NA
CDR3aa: CASSKGGDTEAFF
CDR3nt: TGTGCCAGCTCGAAGGGGGGGGACACTGAAGCTTTCTTT

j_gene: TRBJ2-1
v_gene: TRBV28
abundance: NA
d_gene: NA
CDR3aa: CASSFRLGPWEQFF
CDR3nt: TGTGCCAGCAGTTTTCGACTAGGACCTTGGGAGCAGTTCTTC

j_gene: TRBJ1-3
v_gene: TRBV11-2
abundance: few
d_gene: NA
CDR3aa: CASSLDRVEATGNTIYF
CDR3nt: TGTGCCAGCAGCTTAGATCGGGTGGAGGCTACTGGAAACACCATATATTTT

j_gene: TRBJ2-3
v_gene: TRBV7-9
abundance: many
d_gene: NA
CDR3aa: CASSSLAAITDTQYF
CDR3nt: TGTGCCAGCAGCTCATTAGCGGCCATCACAGATACGCAGTATTTT

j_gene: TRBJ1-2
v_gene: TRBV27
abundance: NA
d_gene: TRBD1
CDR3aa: CASRADRVYGYTF
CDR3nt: TGTGCCAGCAGGGCGGACAGGGTCTATGGCTACACCTTC

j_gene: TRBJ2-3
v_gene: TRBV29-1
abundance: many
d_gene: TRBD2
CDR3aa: CSVVPSGGRDTQYF
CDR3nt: TGCAGCGTTGTACCCAGCGGGGGCCGCGATACGCAGTATTTT

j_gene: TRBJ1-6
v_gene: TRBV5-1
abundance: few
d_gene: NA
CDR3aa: CASSLDSRSYNSPLHF
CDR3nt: TGCGCCAGCAGCTTGGACAGTCGCTCCTATAATTCACCCCTCCACTTT

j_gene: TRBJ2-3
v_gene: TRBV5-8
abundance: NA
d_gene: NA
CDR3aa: CASSSDYSPDTQYF
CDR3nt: TGTGCCAGCAGCTCAGACTACTCCCCCGATACGCAGTATTTT

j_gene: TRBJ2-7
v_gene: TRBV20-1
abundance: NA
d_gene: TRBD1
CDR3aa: CSARDDHRTGLYEQYF
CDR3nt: TGCAGTGCTAGAGACGACCACCGGACAGGGTTATACGAGCAGTACTTC

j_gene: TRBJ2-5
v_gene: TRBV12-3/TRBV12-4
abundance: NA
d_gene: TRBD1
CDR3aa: CASSLRQGTRETQYF
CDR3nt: TGTGCCAGCAGTTTAAGACAGGGGACGAGGGAGACCCAGTACTTC

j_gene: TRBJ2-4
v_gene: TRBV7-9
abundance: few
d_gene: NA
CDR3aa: CASSHLGVQNIQYF
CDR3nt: TGTGCCAGCAGCCATCTGGGGGTCCAAAACATTCAGTACTTC

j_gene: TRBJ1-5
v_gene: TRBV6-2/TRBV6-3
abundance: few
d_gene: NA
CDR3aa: CASSSASSQPQHF
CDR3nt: TGTGCCAGCAGTTCGGCCTCGAGTCAGCCCCAGCATTTT

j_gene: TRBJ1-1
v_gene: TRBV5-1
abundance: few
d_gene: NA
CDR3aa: CASSLSPRSNTEAFF
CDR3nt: TGCGCCAGCAGCTTAAGTCCCCGATCTAACACTGAAGCTTTCTTT

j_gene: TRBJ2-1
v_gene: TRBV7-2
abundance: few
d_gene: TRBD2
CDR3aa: CASSSLAGAGEQFF
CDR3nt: TGTGCCAGCAGCTCCTTAGCGGGGGCGGGTGAGCAGTTCTTC

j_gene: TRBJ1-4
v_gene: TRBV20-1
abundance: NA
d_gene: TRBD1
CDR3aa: CSALQGLGEKLFF
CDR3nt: TGCAGTGCTTTACAGGGGCTAGGGGAAAAACTGTTTTTT